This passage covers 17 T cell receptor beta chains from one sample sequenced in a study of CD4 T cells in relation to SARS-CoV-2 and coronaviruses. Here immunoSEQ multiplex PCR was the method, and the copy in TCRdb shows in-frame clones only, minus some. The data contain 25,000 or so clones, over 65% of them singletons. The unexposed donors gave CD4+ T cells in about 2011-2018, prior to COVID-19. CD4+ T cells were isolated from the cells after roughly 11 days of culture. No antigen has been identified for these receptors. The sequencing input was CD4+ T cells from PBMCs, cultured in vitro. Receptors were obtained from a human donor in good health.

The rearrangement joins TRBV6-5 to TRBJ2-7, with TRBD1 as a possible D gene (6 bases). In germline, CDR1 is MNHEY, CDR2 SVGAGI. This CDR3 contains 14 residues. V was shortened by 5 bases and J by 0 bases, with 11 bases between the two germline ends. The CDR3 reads CASSRDRNSYEQYF. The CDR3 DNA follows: TGTGCCAGCAGTAGAGACAGGAACTCCTACGAGCAGTACTTC.

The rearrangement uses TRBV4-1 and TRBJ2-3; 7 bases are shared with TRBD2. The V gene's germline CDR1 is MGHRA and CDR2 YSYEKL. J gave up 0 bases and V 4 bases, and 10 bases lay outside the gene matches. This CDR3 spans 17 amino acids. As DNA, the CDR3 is TGCGCCAGCAGCCTTACTAGAGGGAGGGAAAGCACAGATACGCAGTATTTT. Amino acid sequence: CASSLTRGRESTDTQYF.

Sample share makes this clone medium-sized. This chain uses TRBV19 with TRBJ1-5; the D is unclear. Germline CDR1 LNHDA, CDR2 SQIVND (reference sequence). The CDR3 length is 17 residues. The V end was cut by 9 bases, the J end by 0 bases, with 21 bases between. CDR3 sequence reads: CASSPDGSKYSNQPQHF. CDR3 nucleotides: TGTGCCAGCAGTCCTGATGGCAGCAAATATAGCAATCAGCCCCAGCATTTT.

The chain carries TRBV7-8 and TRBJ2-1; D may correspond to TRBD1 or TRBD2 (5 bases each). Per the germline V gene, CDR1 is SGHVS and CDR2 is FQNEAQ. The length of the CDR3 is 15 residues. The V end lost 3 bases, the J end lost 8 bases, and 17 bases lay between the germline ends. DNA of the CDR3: TGTGCCAGCAGCTTGCAGGGAGTAGGTGCATATGAGCAGTTCTTC. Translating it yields CASSLQGVGAYEQFF.

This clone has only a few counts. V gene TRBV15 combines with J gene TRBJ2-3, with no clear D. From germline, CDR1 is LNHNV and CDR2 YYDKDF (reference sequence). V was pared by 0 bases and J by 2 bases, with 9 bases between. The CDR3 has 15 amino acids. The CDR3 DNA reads TGTGCCACCAGCAGAGATCGGGCAGTCACAGATACGCAGTATTTT. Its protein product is CATSRDRAVTDTQYF.

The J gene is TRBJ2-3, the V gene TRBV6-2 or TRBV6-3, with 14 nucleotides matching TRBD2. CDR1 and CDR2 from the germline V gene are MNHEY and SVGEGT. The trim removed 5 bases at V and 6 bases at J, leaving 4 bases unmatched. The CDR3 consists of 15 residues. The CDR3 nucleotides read TGTGCCAGCAGTCCGGGACTAGCGGGAGTCGATACGCAGTATTTT. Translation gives CASSPGLAGVDTQYF.

DNA of the CDR3: TGTGCCAGCAGTGAAGGGGCTGGGGACAGGGGTTCGCTGAACACTGAAGCTTTCTTT. It specifies CASSEGAGDRGSLNTEAFF. The chain has TRBV6-1 and TRBJ1-1, with 10 bases fitting TRBD1. CDR1 is MNHNS, CDR2 SASEGT, per germline. There are 19 residues in the CDR3. V lost 1 base, J lost 0 bases, and 11 bases stayed unmatched.

The CDR3 here is CASSYSGNDAYEQYF. CDR3 DNA sequence: TGTGCCAGCAGTTACTCAGGGAATGACGCCTACGAGCAGTACTTC. The V and J genes are TRBV6-5 and TRBJ2-7, with unresolved D. Germline CDR1 and CDR2: MNHEY and SVGAGI. This CDR3 has 15 residues. Trimming stripped 0 bases from V and 2 bases from J, with 11 bases between.

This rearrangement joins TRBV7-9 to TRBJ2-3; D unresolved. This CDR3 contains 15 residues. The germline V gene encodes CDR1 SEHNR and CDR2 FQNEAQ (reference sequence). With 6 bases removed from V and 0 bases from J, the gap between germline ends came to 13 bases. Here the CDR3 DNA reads TGTGCCAGCAGGCCCAGGAGTTCTAGCACAGATACGCAGTATTTT. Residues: CASRPRSSSTDTQYF.

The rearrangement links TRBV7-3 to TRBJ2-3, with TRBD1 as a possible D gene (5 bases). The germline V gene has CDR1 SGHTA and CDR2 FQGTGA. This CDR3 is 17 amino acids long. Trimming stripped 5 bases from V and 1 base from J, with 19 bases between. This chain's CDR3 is CASSGLPGSYGTDTQYF. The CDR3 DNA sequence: TGTGCCAGCAGCGGCCTACCAGGGTCCTATGGCACAGATACGCAGTATTTT. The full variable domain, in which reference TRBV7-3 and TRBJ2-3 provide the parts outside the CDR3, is GAGVSQTPSNKVTEKGKYVELRCDPISGHTALYWYRQSLGQGPEFLIYFQGTGAADDSGLPNDRFFAVRPEGSVSTLKIQRTERGDSAVYLCASSGLPGSYGTDTQYFGPGTRLTVL.

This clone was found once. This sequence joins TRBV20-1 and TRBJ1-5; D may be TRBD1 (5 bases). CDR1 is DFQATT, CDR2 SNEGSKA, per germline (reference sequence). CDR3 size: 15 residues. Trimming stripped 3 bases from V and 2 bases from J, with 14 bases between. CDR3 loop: CSASLGVGGNQPQHF. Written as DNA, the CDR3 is TGCAGTGCTAGTTTAGGGGTCGGAGGCAATCAGCCCCAGCATTTT.

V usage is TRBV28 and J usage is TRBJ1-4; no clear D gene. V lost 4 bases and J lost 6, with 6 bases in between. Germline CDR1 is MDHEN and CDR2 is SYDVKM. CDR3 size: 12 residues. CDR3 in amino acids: CASSSPDEKLFF. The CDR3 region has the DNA TGTGCCAGCAGTTCCCCGGATGAAAAACTGTTTTTT.

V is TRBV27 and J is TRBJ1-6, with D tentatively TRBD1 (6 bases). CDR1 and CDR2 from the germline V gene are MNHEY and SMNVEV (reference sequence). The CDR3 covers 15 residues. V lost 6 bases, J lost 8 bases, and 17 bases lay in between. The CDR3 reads CASSQGISGYSPLHF. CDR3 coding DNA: TGTGCCAGCAGCCAGGGGATCTCGGGATATTCACCCCTCCACTTT.

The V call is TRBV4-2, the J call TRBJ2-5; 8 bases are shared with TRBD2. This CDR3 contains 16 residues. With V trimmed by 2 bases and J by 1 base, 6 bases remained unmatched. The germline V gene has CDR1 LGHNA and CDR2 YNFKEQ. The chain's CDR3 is CASSQWGGGIQETQYF. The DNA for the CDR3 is TGTGCCAGCAGCCAATGGGGCGGGGGGATCCAAGAGACCCAGTACTTC.

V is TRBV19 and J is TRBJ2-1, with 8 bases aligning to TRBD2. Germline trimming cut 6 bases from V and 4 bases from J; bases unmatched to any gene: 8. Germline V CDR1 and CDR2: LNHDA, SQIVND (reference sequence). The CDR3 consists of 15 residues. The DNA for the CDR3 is TGTGCCAGTAGAACTAGCGGACTGGTTTACAATGAGCAGTTCTTC. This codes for CASRTSGLVYNEQFF.

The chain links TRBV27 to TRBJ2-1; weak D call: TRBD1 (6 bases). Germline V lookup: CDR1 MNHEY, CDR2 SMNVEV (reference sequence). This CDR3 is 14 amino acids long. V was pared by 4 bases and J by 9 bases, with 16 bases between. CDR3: CASSSAGATGEQFF. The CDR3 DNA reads TGTGCCAGCAGTTCTGCCGGGGCGACAGGTGAGCAGTTCTTC.

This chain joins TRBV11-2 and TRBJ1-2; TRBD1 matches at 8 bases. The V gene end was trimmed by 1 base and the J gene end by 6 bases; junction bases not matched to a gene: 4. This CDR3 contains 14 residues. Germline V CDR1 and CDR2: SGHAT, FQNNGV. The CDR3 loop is CASSLAQGADGYTF. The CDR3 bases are TGTGCCAGCAGCTTAGCTCAGGGGGCAGATGGCTACACCTTC.